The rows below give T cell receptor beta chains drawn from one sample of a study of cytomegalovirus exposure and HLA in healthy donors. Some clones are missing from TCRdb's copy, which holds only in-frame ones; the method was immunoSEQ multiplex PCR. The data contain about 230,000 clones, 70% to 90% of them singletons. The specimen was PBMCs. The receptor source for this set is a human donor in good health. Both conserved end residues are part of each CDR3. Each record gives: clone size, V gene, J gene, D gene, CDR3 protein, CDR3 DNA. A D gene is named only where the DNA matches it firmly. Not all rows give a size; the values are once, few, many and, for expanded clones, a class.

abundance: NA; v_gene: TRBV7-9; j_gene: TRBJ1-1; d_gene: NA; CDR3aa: CSNTGVNTEAFF; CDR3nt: TGTTCCAATACTGGAGTGAACACTGAAGCTTTCTTT
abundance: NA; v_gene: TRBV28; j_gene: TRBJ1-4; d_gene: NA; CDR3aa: CASSSQSGGSNEKLFF; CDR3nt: TGTGCCAGCAGTTCCCAATCGGGGGGATCTAATGAAAAACTGTTTTTT
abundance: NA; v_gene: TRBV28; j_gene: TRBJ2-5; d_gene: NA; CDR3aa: CASIRGGTVQETQYF; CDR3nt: TGTGCCAGCATTAGGGGGGGCACGGTTCAAGAGACCCAGTACTTC
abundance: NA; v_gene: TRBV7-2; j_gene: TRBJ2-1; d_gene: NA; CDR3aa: CASSLVGVLGNEQFF; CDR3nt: TGTGCCAGCAGCTTAGTGGGAGTTTTGGGGAATGAGCAGTTCTTC
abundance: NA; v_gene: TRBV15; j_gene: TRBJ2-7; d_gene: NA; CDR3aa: CATSRDRAGHYEQYF; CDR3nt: TGTGCCACCAGCAGAGACCGGGCGGGGCACTACGAGCAGTACTTC
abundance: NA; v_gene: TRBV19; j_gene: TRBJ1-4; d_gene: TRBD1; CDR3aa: CASSTTGTESEKLFF; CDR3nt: TGTGCCAGTAGTACCACCGGGACAGAGTCTGAAAAACTGTTTTTT
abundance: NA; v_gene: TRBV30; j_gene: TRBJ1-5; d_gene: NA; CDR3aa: CAWTGDSNQPQHF; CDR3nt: TGTGCGTGGACCGGGGATAGCAATCAGCCCCAGCATTTT
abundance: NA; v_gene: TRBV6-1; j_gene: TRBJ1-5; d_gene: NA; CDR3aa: CASSAAGLETSQPQHF; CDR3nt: TGTGCCAGCAGTGCAGCGGGACTCGAAACGAGTCAGCCCCAGCATTTT
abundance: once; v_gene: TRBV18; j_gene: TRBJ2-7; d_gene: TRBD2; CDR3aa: CASSPGLADFYEQYF; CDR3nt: TGTGCCAGCTCACCTGGACTAGCGGATTTCTACGAGCAGTACTTC
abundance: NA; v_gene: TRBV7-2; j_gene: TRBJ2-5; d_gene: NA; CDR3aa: CASSFSGPGTRETQYF; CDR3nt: TGTGCCAGCAGCTTTTCAGGGCCGGGTACTCGAGAGACCCAGTACTTC
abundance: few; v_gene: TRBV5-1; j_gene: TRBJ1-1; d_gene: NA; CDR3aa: CASSLVAGMEAFF; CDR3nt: TGCGCCAGCAGCTTGGTGGCAGGTATGGAAGCTTTCTTT
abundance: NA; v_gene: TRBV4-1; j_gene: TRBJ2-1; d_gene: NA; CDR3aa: CASSQRFLLGPQIHNEQFF; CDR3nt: TGCGCCAGCAGCCAACGGTTTCTCTTGGGCCCACAAATTCACAATGAGCAGTTCTTC
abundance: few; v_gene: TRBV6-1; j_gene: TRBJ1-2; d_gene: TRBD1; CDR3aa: CASWTGELSGYTF; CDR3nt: TGTGCCAGTTGGACAGGGGAGCTCTCTGGCTACACCTTC
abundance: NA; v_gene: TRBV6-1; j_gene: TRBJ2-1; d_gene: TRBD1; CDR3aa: CASRATGGNEQFF; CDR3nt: TGTGCCAGCAGAGCCACAGGGGGCAATGAGCAGTTCTTC
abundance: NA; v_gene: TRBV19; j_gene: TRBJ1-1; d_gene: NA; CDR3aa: CASSTGRGTLGTEAFF; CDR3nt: TGTGCCAGCTCTACTGGGCGGGGCACCCTGGGGACTGAAGCTTTCTTT
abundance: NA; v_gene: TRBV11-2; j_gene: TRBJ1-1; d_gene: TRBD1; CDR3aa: CASTPGQGFMNTEAFF; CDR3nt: TGTGCCAGCACACCGGGACAGGGGTTCATGAACACTGAAGCTTTCTTT
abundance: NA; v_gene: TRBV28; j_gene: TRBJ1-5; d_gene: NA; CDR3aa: CASSFALSGLSNQPQHF; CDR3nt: TGTGCCAGCAGCTTCGCACTAAGCGGGCTTAGCAATCAGCCCCAGCATTTT
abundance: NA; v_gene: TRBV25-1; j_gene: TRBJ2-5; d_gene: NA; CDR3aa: CASSEGAAQTQYF; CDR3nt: TGTGCCAGCAGTGAAGGGGCAGCACAGACCCAGTACTTC
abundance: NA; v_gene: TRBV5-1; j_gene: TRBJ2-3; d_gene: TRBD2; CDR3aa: CASSLGTSISPDTQYF; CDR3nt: TGCGCCAGCAGCCTGGGGACTAGCATCAGTCCAGATACGCAGTATTTT
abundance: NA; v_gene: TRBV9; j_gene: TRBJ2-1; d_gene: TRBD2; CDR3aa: CASSVLAGTYNEQFF; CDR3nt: TGTGCCAGCAGCGTCCTAGCGGGGACCTACAATGAGCAGTTCTTC
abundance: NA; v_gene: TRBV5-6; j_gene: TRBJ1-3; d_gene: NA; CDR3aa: CASRLPTGNTIYF; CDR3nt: TGTGCCAGCAGACTACCAACAGGAAACACCATATATTTT
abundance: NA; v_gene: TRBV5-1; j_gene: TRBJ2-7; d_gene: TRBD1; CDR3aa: CASGLSGQGTLEQYF; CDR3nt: TGCGCCAGCGGCCTTTCAGGACAGGGAACACTCGAGCAGTACTTC
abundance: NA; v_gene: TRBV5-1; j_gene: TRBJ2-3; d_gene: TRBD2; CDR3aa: CASSLLAGGGATDTQYF; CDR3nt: TGCGCCAGCAGCTTACTAGCGGGAGGTGGGGCCACAGATACGCAGTATTTT
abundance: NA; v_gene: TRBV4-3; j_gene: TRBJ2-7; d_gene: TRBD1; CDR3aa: CASSQDHPGTATYEQYF; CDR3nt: TGCGCCAGCAGCCAAGATCACCCTGGGACAGCTACCTACGAGCAGTACTTC
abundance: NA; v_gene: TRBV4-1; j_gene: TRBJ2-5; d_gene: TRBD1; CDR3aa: CASSQRQGLETQYF; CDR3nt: TGCGCCAGCAGCCAAAGACAGGGGCTGGAGACCCAGTACTTC
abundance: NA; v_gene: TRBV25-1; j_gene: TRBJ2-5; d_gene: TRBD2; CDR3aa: CASRGREGQETQYF; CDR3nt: TGTGCCAGCAGGGGGCGGGAGGGGCAAGAGACCCAGTACTTC
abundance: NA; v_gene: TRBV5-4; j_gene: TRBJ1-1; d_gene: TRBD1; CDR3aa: CASSLRDRELNTEAFF; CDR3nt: TGTGCCAGCAGCCTTCGGGACAGGGAATTGAACACTGAAGCTTTCTTT
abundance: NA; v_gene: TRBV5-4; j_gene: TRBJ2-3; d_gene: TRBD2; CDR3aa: CASSLQPGLAGGIGDTQYF; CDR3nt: TGTGCCAGCAGCCTGCAACCGGGACTAGCGGGAGGAATTGGGGATACGCAGTATTTT
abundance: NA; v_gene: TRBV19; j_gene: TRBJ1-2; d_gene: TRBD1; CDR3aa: CASSILTGGGTGYGYTF; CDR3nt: TGTGCCAGTAGTATTCTCACCGGGGGAGGGACAGGCTATGGCTACACCTTC
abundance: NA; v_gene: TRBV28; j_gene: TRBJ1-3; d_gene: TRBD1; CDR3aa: CASSPLGTEGNTIYF; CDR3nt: TGTGCCAGCAGTCCCCTGGGGACAGAGGGAAACACCATATATTTT
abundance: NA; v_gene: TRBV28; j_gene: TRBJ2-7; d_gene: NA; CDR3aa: CASTSGWDEQYF; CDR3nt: TGTGCCAGCACCTCAGGGTGGGACGAGCAGTACTTC
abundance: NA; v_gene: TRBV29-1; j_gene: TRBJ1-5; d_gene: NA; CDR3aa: CSAGGRNQPQHF; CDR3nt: TGCAGCGCCGGGGGGCGCAATCAGCCCCAGCATTTT
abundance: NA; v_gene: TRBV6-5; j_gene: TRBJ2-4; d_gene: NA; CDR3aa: CASSYSGGLHIQYF; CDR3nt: TGTGCCAGCAGTTACTCGGGGGGTCTCCACATTCAGTACTTC